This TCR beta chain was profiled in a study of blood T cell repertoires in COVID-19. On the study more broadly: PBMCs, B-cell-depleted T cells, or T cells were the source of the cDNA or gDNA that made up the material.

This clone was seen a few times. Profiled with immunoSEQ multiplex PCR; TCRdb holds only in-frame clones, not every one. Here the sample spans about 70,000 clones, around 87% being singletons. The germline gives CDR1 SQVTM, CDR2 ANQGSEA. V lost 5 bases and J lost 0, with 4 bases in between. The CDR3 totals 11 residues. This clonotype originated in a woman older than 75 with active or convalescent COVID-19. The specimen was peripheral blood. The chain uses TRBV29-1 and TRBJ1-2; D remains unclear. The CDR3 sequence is CSVYTNYGYTF. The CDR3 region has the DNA TGCAGCGTTTATACTAACTATGGCTACACCTTC.